The source of this TCR beta chain is a study of blood T cell repertoires in COVID-19. At the level of the study: Italy, Spain and the United States were the sources of the convalescent and acute COVID-19 samples. Nucleic acid was either cDNA or gDNA, and it came from T cells, B-cell-depleted T cells, or PBMCs.

In the study's own analysis: Estimates of nucleated cell counts were drawn from the amplification of reference gene primers. TCRdb's table, derived via immunoSEQ multiplex PCR, lists solely in-frame clones and lacks some. V, J and clone size reflect that table, while D and trimming were determined from the DNA. The sample includes roughly 25,000 clones, approximately 72% of them seen just once. Sequencing was performed on peripheral blood. The receptor's source is an elderly woman with acute or convalescent COVID-19.

This CDR3 reads CATSDPKPGIQETQYF. In DNA, the CDR3 is TGTGCCACCAGTGATCCCAAGCCCGGGATCCAAGAGACCCAGTACTTC. This chain connects TRBV24-1 to TRBJ2-5; perhaps TRBD2 as D (5 bases). V was cut by 3 bases and J by 1 base, with 14 bases left in between. The CDR3 extends over 16 amino acids. Germline CDR1 KGHDR, CDR2 SFDVKD.